The T cell receptor beta chain under discussion was sequenced for a study of CD8 T cells in ankylosing spondylitis. The trim removed 5 bases at V and 7 bases at J, leaving 11 bases unmatched. Germline assignment: CDR1 DFQATT and CDR2 SNEGSKA (reference sequence). This CDR3 region has 15 residues. Researchers built TCR beta libraries using quantitative 5'-RACE with molecular barcodes. TCRdb called the 5' RACE reads again in MiXCR, with one record for every CDR3 protein. The data contain under 150,000 distinct CDR3 sequences, approximately 14% of them singletons. This clonotype was found many times. V gene TRBV20-1 combines with J gene TRBJ1-6, with TRBD1 matching over 7 bases. The sample was blood, either unsorted or a sorted T cell fraction (not recorded which). The sequence was collected from a female donor with ankylosing spondylitis or in good health (not recorded which). The CDR3, as DNA: TGCAGTGCTGGGGAGCCGGCGACAGGGAATTCACCCCTCCACTTT. It translates to CSAGEPATGNSPLHF.